The 7 T cell receptor beta chains below come from one sample, sequenced in a study of response to subunit inactivated influenza vaccine. TCRdb independently ran MiXCR on the RT-PCR reads; one entry per CDR3 protein. The table lists about 500,000 distinct CDR3 sequences, 10% to 15% of them singletons. The specimen was PBMCs from blood, collected 45 days after vaccination. These receptors originate from a man between 50 and 59 years old who received an inactivated influenza vaccine.

V is TRBV20-1 and J is TRBJ1-5; a weak D match, TRBD1 (5 bases). The V end lost 0 bases, the J end lost 7 bases, and 16 bases lay between the germline ends. Germline V lookup: CDR1 DFQATT, CDR2 SNEGSKA (reference sequence). The CDR3 runs to 15 residues. The CDR3 region has the DNA TGCAGTGCTAGAGATCTTAGTCAGGGAAGCCAGCCCCAGCATTTT. Residues: CSARDLSQGSQPQHF.

This clonotype was seen a few times. The V call is TRBV12-3 or TRBV12-4, the J call TRBJ2-7; TRBD1 matches at 11 bases. The CDR3 is made up of 15 amino acids. Losses at the gene ends were 6 bases for V and 3 bases for J; bases not matched to a gene: 7. The CDR3, as DNA: TGTGCCAGCAGCCCCTCGGGACAGGGGGTCTACGAGCAGTACTTC. The encoded protein is CASSPSGQGVYEQYF.

This clonotype has just a few counts. The chain uses TRBV7-2 and TRBJ2-2, with no clear D. The V end was cut by 5 bases, the J end by 4 bases, with 2 bases between. The CDR3 consists of 11 residues. Looked up from germline, CDR1 is SGHTA and CDR2 is FQGNSA. CDR3 nucleotides: TGTGCCAGCAGCGGCACCGGGGAGCTGTTTTTT. This encodes CASSGTGELFF.

This chain uses TRBV5-6 with TRBJ2-7; 15 nucleotides align to TRBD2. The trim removed 4 bases at V and 3 bases at J, leaving 11 bases unmatched. CDR1 and CDR2 (germline): SGHDT, YYEEEE. The CDR3 extends over 18 amino acids. CDR3 DNA: TGTGCCAGCAGCCCTAGGACTAGCGGGAGGGCCTGGGGCTACGAGCAGTACTTC. It encodes CASSPRTSGRAWGYEQYF.

The V gene is TRBV7-2, the J gene TRBJ2-2, with 14 positions matching TRBD2. Germline CDR1 is SGHTA and CDR2 is FQGNSA. This CDR3 spans 16 amino acids. V lost 5 bases to trimming and J lost 9 bases; unmatched junction nucleotides: 8. CDR3: CASSPGLAGGPRELFF. CDR3 nucleotides: TGTGCCAGCAGCCCCGGACTAGCGGGGGGCCCCCGGGAGCTGTTTTTT.

The genes are TRBV10-3 and TRBJ2-7; the D gene is possibly TRBD1 (5 bases). In germline, CDR1 is ENHRY, CDR2 SYGVKD. Trimming shortened V by 3 bases and J by 4 bases, and 16 bases separated the two germline ends. This CDR3 spans 15 amino acids. CDR3 sequence (DNA): TGTGCCATCAGTGATCCCGGTAGGGGTTGGTACGAGCAGTACTTC. Encoded protein: CAISDPGRGWYEQYF.

This chain connects TRBV5-1 to TRBJ1-2; no definite D call. The CDR3 is made up of 13 amino acids. CDR1 and CDR2 (germline): SGHRS, YFSETQ. Trimming removed 4 bases from V and 2 bases from J, with 9 bases in between. The CDR3 loop is CASSESQNYGYTF. The CDR3 region has the DNA TGCGCCAGCAGCGAAAGCCAGAACTATGGCTACACCTTC.